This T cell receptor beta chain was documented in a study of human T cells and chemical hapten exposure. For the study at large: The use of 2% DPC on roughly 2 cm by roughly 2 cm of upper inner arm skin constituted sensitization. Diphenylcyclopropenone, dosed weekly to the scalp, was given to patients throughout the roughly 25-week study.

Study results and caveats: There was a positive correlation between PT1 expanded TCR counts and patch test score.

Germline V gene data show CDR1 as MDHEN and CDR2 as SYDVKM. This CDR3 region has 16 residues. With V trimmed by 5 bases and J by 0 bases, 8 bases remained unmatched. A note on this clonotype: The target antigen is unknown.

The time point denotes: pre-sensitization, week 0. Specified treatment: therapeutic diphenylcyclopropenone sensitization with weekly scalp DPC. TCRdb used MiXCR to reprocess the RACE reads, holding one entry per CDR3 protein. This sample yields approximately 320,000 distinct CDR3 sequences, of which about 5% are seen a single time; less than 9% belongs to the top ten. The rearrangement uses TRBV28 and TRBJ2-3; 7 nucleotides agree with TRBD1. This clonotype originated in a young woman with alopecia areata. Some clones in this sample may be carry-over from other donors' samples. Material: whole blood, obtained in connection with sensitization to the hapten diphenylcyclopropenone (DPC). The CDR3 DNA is TGTGCCAGCAGTGCCAACACGGGACAGAGCACAGATACGCAGTATTTT. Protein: CASSANTGQSTDTQYF. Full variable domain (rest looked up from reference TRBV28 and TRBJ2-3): DVKVTQSSRYLVKRTGEKVFLECVQDMDHENMFWYRQDPGLGLRLIYFSYDVKMKEKGDIPEGYSVSREKKERFSLILESASTNQTSMYLCASSANTGQSTDTQYFGPGTRLTVL.